This T cell receptor (beta chain) comes out of a study of T cell repertoires in cytomegalovirus infection. Trimming left V 5 bases short and J 5 bases short, with 7 bases between. The CDR3 runs 11 residues. This clonotype has ten or more counts. Via MiXCR, TCRdb re-called the reads, giving one row per CDR3 protein. The sample holds about 490,000 distinct CDR3 sequences; around 27% are singletons and the top ten take 13%. The sequence derives from a human donor in good health (CMV status not recorded). Some clones in this sample may be carry-over from other donors' samples. The chain couples TRBV12-3 or TRBV12-4 to TRBJ2-7; D perhaps matches TRBD1 (5 bases). The sample taken for sequencing was PBMCs. Written as DNA, the CDR3 is TGTGCCAGCAGTCGCAGGGACGAGCAGTACTTC. It specifies CASSRRDEQYF.